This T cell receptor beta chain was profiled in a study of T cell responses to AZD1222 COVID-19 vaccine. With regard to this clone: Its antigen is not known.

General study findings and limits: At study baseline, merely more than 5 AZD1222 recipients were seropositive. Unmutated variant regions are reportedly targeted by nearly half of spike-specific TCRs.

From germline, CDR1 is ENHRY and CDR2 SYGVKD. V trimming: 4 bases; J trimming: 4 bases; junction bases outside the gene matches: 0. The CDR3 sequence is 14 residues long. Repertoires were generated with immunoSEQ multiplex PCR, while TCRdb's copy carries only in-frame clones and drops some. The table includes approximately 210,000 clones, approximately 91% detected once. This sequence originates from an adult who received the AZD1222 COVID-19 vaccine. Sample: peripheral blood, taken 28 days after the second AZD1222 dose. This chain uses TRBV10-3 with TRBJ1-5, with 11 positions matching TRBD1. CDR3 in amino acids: CAISGDRGNQPQHF. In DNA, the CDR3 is TGTGCCATCAGTGGGGACAGGGGGAATCAGCCCCAGCATTTT.